This paragraph reports one T cell receptor beta chain. Its antigen is undetermined. This record comes from a study of T cells in localized non-small cell lung cancer. Using immunoSEQ multiplex PCR, the repertoire was profiled, and TCRdb retains in-frame clones only, with some absent. The sample carries tens of thousands of clones, less than 90% recorded once. After removal of 7 bases from V and 7 bases from J, the junction contained 14 bases not matched to a gene. CDR1 and CDR2 (germline): MNHEY, SMNVEV (reference sequence). This CDR3 region has 15 residues. The study, taken as a whole, reports: Adjacent lung was found to contain a median roughly 50 of the top 100 tumor clones.

The J gene is TRBJ1-2, the V gene TRBV27, with 8 bases that match TRBD1. Here the sequenced sample was peripheral blood, taken before any cancer treatment. The receptor was derived from a male donor aged 60 or over with stage III squamous cell lung carcinoma. In DNA form, the CDR3 reads TGTGCCAGCACCCCCCGGGACAGGCTCCTGCTTGGCTACACCTTC. This gives the protein CASTPRDRLLLGYTF.